Listed below are T cell receptor beta chains from one sample, sequenced in a study of CD4+ T cells in melanoma. Assay used: immunoSEQ multiplex PCR; TCRdb lists only in-frame clones, some missing. The data show roughly 150,000 clones, about nine tenths seen once. Receptors originate from a human donor with melanoma. Each CDR3 is given with its conserved first and last residue. D genes are given only for firm matches. For some rows the clone size is stated as once, few or many, or as a class when expanded; others skip it.

cdr3_aa,cdr3_nt,d_call,clone_size,j_call,v_call
CASSLASGGAYEQYF,TGCGCCAGCAGCTTGGCCAGCGGGGGTGCCTACGAGCAGTACTTC,TRBD2,NA,TRBJ2-7,TRBV5-1
CASSLQGPNTGELFF,TGTGCCAGCAGCTTACAGGGACCGAACACCGGGGAGCTGTTTTTT,NA,NA,TRBJ2-2,TRBV7-3
CASSPLTPTGFNTEAFF,TGTGCCAGCTCACCCCTGACCCCGACAGGCTTTAACACTGAAGCTTTCTTT,NA,few,TRBJ1-1,TRBV18
CASSPRPDSRETQYF,TGTGCCAGCTCACCACGCCCCGATTCTAGGGAGACCCAGTACTTC,NA,NA,TRBJ2-5,TRBV18
CASSPPASGDTGELFF,TGCGCCAGCAGCCCGCCGGCTAGCGGGGACACCGGGGAGCTGTTTTTT,TRBD2,NA,TRBJ2-2,TRBV5-1
CATSQFGRASRETQYF,TGTGCCACCAGCCAGTTCGGTAGAGCGAGTCGAGAGACCCAGTACTTC,NA,NA,TRBJ2-5,TRBV15
CASSQKTTGSHEQYF,TGTGCCAGCAGCCAGAAGACGACAGGGTCCCACGAGCAGTACTTC,TRBD1,NA,TRBJ2-7,TRBV11-3
CASSIGTGTGDNSPLHF,TGTGCCAGTAGTATAGGCACCGGGACAGGAGATAATTCACCCCTCCACTTT,TRBD1,NA,TRBJ1-6,TRBV19
CASRSAGLRGYTF,TGTGCCAGCAGGTCGGCAGGTCTTCGAGGCTACACCTTC,NA,NA,TRBJ1-2,TRBV5-6
CASSSSVQGPYGYTF,TGCGCCAGCAGCTCCTCCGTTCAGGGGCCCTATGGCTACACCTTC,NA,NA,TRBJ1-2,TRBV5-1